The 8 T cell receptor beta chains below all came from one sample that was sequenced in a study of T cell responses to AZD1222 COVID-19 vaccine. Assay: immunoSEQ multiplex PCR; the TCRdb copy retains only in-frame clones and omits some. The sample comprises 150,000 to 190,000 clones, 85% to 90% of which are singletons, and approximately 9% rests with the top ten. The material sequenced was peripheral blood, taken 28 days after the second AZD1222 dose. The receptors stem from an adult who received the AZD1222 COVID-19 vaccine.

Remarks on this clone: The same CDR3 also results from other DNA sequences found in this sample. CDR3 sequence (DNA): TGTGCCAGCACTGCAGGGTCCTACGAGCAGTACTTC. Translated, it gives CASTAGSYEQYF. The chain joins TRBV2 to TRBJ2-7, with D perhaps matching TRBD1 (5 bases). V shed 7 bases and J shed 1 base, with 8 bases lying between them. The CDR3 is 12 residues long. In germline, CDR1 is SNHLY, CDR2 FYNNEI.

Here the CDR3 DNA reads TGTGCCAGCAGCGTGATTAGCGGGAGCTCCTACAATGAGCAGTTCTTC. Residues: CASSVISGSSYNEQFF. The chain links TRBV9 to TRBJ2-1, with TRBD2 matching 9 bases. The CDR3 totals 16 residues. Germline CDR1 and CDR2: SGDLS and YYNGEE. V shed 2 bases, J shed 0 bases, and the junction held 3 bases outside the gene matches.

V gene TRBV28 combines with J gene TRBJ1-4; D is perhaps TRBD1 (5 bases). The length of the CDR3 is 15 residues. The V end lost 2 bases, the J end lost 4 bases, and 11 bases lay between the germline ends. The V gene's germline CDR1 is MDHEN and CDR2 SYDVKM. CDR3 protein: CASSLRDGYNEKLFF. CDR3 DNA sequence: TGTGCCAGCAGTTTAAGGGACGGGTATAATGAAAAACTGTTTTTT.

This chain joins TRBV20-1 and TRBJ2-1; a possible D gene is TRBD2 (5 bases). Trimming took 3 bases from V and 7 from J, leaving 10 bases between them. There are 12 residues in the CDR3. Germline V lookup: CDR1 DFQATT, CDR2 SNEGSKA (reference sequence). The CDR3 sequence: CSASRSGNEQFF. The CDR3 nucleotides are TGCAGTGCTAGTCGGAGCGGAAATGAGCAGTTCTTC.

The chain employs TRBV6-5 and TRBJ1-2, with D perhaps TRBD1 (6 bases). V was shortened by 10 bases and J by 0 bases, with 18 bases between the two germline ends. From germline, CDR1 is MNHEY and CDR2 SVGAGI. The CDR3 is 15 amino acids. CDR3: CATTGSRGANYGYTF. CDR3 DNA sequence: TGTGCCACCACAGGGTCGAGGGGAGCTAACTATGGCTACACCTTC.

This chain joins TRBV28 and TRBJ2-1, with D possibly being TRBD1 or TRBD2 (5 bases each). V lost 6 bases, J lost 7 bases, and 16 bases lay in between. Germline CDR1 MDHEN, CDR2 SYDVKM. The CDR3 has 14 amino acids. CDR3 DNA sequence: TGTGCCAGCAGCCCTTGGGGCTCGGGGAATGAGCAGTTCTTC. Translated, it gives CASSPWGSGNEQFF.

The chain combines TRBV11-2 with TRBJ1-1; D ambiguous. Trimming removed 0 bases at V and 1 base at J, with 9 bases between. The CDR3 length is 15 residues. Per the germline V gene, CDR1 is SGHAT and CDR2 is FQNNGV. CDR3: CASSLDGLGNTEAFF. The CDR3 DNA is TGTGCCAGCAGCTTAGACGGGTTGGGGAACACTGAAGCTTTCTTT.

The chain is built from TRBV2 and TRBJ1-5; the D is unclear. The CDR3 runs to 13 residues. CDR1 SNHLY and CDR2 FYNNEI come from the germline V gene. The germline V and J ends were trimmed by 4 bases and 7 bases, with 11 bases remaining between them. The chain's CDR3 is CASSAMVGQPQHF. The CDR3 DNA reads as TGTGCCAGCAGTGCCATGGTAGGGCAGCCCCAGCATTTT.